The 25 T cell receptor beta chains presented below share a single source sample, sequenced in a study of blood T cell repertoires in COVID-19. Profiled with immunoSEQ multiplex PCR; TCRdb holds only in-frame clones, not every one. The sample lists roughly 280,000 clones; around 90% were seen once. The sequenced sample was peripheral blood. The source is a man in his fifties with acute or convalescent COVID-19.

The CDR3 spells CASSPSGQGTPVLGEQYF. The CDR3 DNA reads TGTGCCAGCAGCCCAAGCGGCCAGGGGACCCCCGTATTGGGTGAGCAGTACTTC. The rearrangement joins TRBV7-8 to TRBJ2-7, with D perhaps TRBD1 (6 bases). Germline CDR1 SGHVS, CDR2 FQNEAQ. CDR3 length equals 18 residues. Trimming took off 5 bases at V and 7 bases at J, with 30 bases between the two ends. The full variable domain, rest sourced from reference TRBV7-8 and TRBJ2-7, is GAGVSQSPRYKVAKRGQDVALRCDPISGHVSLFWYQQALGQGPEFLTYFQNEAQLDKSGLPSDRFFAERPEGSVSTLKIQRTQQEDSAVYLCASSPSGQGTPVLGEQYFGPGTRLTVT.

This rearrangement joins TRBV9 to TRBJ1-1; the D gene is possibly TRBD1 (5 bases). Germline-derived CDR1 and CDR2 are SGDLS and YYNGEE. V was clipped by 2 bases and J by 7 bases, with 21 bases between them. The CDR3 has 16 amino acids. For the CDR3, the DNA is TGTGCCAGCAGCGTCGCCGTTGGGGGGAGGCTTAATGAAGCTTTCTTT. Amino acids: CASSVAVGGRLNEAFF.

CDR3 loop: CASSLGGGSTDTQYF. The CDR3 coding sequence is TGCGCCAGCAGCTTGGGCGGGGGGAGCACAGATACGCAGTATTTT. The V gene is TRBV5-1, the J gene TRBJ2-3; 8 bases match TRBD2. This CDR3 spans 15 amino acids. Germline CDR1 SGHRS, CDR2 YFSETQ. V dropped 0 bases and J dropped 0; count of bases not matched to a gene: 0.

The chain is built from TRBV6-5 and TRBJ1-1; D remains ambiguous. Germline CDR1 and CDR2: MNHEY and SVGAGI. CDR3 length: 14 residues. Trimming cost V 1 base and J 2 bases, with 8 bases left between them. The CDR3 spells CASSYFHSNTEAFF. The CDR3 coding sequence is TGTGCCAGCAGTTACTTTCATAGCAACACTGAAGCTTTCTTT.

The rearrangement joins TRBV21-1 to TRBJ2-7; TRBD2 is taken as the D call from the table, unchecked against the DNA. TRBV21-1 is a documented pseudogene. CDR3 length: 17 amino acids. This chain's CDR3 is CASSKPKGLAGGYEQYF. The CDR3 nucleotides are TGTGCCAGCAGCAAACCGAAGGGACTAGCGGGGGGATACGAGCAGTACTTC.

This clone has only a few counts. This sequence joins TRBV7-2 and TRBJ2-1; 11 nucleotides match TRBD2. The CDR3 loop spans 18 amino acids. Germline lookup yields CDR1 SGHTA and CDR2 FQGNSA. The ends lost 1 base at V and 7 bases at J; junction bases unmatched: 12. The CDR3 nucleotides are TGTGCCAGCAGCTTAGAACTAGCGGGGGCCCCGGCTTTAAATGAGCAGTTCTTC. This codes for CASSLELAGAPALNEQFF.

The gene calls are TRBV2 and TRBJ1-2, with TRBD1 matching 8 bases. CDR3 length: 17 amino acids. CDR1 and CDR2 (germline): SNHLY, FYNNEI. V was clipped by 1 base and J by 1 base; unmatched bases: 8. CDR3 nucleotide sequence: TGTGCCAGCAGTGAAGGCGGGACAGGCAGCGTTAACTATGGCTACACCTTC. Translating gives CASSEGGTGSVNYGYTF. The whole variable domain, remainder taken from reference TRBV2 and TRBJ1-2, is EPEVTQTPSHQVTQMGQEVILRCVPISNHLYFYWYRQILGQKVEFLVSFYNNEISEKSEIFDDQFSVERPDGSNFTLKIRSTKLEDSAMYFCASSEGGTGSVNYGYTFGSGTRLTVV.

The chain carries TRBV7-9 and TRBJ2-1; the D gene is possibly TRBD2 (6 bases). Germline V gene sequence: CDR1 SEHNR, CDR2 FQNEAQ (reference sequence). The CDR3 contains 15 residues. V was clipped by 2 bases and J by 5 bases, with 13 bases between them. CDR3 loop: CASSLIGRTNNEQFF. CDR3 DNA sequence: TGTGCCAGCAGCTTAATTGGTAGGACTAACAATGAGCAGTTCTTC.

The rearrangement uses TRBV19 and TRBJ2-4; perhaps TRBD1 as D (6 bases). Trimming took off 2 bases at V and 0 bases at J, with 20 bases between the two ends. Germline CDR1 is LNHDA and CDR2 is SQIVND (reference sequence). The CDR3 consists of 19 residues. The CDR3, as DNA: TGTGCCAGTAGTATACTCCGGGACACCACGGAACTAGCCAAAAACATTCAGTACTTC. Its translation: CASSILRDTTELAKNIQYF.

J is TRBJ1-4 and V is TRBV6-6, with D perhaps TRBD1 (5 bases). Germline CDR1 is MNHNY and CDR2 is SVGAGI (reference sequence). The CDR3 sequence is 14 residues long. The germline V and J ends were trimmed by 6 bases and 5 bases, with 13 bases remaining between them. The CDR3 nucleotides read TGTGCCAGCAGGAAACAGGACCGAAATGAAAAACTGTTTTTT. It yields the protein CASRKQDRNEKLFF.

The chain carries TRBV6-6 and TRBJ2-7; D uncertain. This CDR3 comprises 12 residues. CDR1 is MNHNY and CDR2 is SVGAGI in the germline V gene (reference sequence). V was clipped by 8 bases and J by 0 bases, with 8 bases between them. In nucleotides, the CDR3 is TGTGCCAGCGGCCCAAACTCCTACGAGCAGTACTTC. The encoded protein is CASGPNSYEQYF.

The chain links TRBV5-8 to TRBJ2-5, with D perhaps TRBD1 (7 bases). V lost 0 bases, J lost 9 bases, and 12 bases lay in between. The V gene's germline CDR1 is SGHTS and CDR2 YDEGEE. The CDR3 sequence is 13 residues long. The CDR3 region has the DNA TGTGCCAGCAGCTTGGCCTTCAGGGGGGCCCAGTACTTC. Translation: CASSLAFRGAQYF.

The rearrangement uses TRBV4-1 and TRBJ2-3; TRBD2 agrees at 10 bases. Per germline, CDR1 MGHRA and CDR2 YSYEKL. CDR3 length: 18 amino acids. V lost 4 bases to trimming and J lost 2 bases; unmatched junction nucleotides: 12. The CDR3 DNA is TGCGCCAGCAGCCTCAGTCAGCCTAGCGGGGGCCTCACAGATACGCAGTATTTT. Residues: CASSLSQPSGGLTDTQYF.

The chain joins TRBV5-1 to TRBJ1-3; 12 nucleotides agree with TRBD1. CDR3 size: 16 residues. Germline V gene sequence: CDR1 SGHRS, CDR2 YFSETQ. The trim removed 3 bases at V and 3 bases at J, leaving 4 bases unmatched. The CDR3 sequence is CASSSGTGGIGNTIYF. For the CDR3, the DNA is TGCGCCAGCAGCTCGGGGACAGGGGGCATTGGAAACACCATATATTTT.

This chain uses TRBV10-1 with TRBJ2-1, with no clear D. The germline V and J ends were trimmed by 4 bases and 1 base, with 2 bases remaining between them. This CDR3 has 12 residues. The germline gives CDR1 WNHNN, CDR2 SYGVQD (reference sequence). Written as DNA, the CDR3 is TGCGCCAGCAGTGCGTCCTACAATGAGCAGTTCTTC. This translates into CASSASYNEQFF.

V gene TRBV14 combines with J gene TRBJ1-2, with unresolved D. Trimming stripped 0 bases from V and 3 bases from J, with 5 bases between. This CDR3 has 13 amino acids. CDR1 is SGHDN, CDR2 FVKESK, per germline. CDR3 sequence: CASSQDPYYGYTF. The DNA for the CDR3 is TGTGCCAGCAGCCAAGATCCCTACTATGGCTACACCTTC.

CDR3 sequence reads: CASSLAQGGEAFF. The CDR3 coding sequence is TGTGCCAGCAGTTTAGCGCAGGGTGGTGAAGCTTTCTTT. The gene calls are TRBV12-3 or TRBV12-4 and TRBJ1-1, with D perhaps TRBD1 (5 bases). V lost 0 bases and J lost 7, with 9 bases in between. CDR3 length equals 13 residues.

The chain recombines TRBV5-1 with TRBJ2-2; 12 nucleotides align to TRBD2. The J segment lost 1 base and the V segment lost 4 bases, leaving 8 bases of the junction unmatched. Germline CDR1 and CDR2: SGHRS and YFSETQ. CDR3 length equals 18 residues. CDR3 in amino acids: CASSNPRLAGENTGELFF. CDR3 sequence (DNA): TGCGCCAGCAGCAACCCGAGACTAGCGGGGGAGAACACCGGGGAGCTGTTTTTT. Full variable domain (remainder filled in from reference TRBV5-1 and TRBJ2-2): KAGVTQTPRYLIKTRGQQVTLSCSPISGHRSVSWYQQTPGQGLQFLFEYFSETQRNKGNFPGRFSGRQFSNSRSEMNVSTLELGDSALYLCASSNPRLAGENTGELFFGEGSRLTVL.

The V call is TRBV5-1, the J call TRBJ1-6, with a weak D call TRBD1 (6 bases). The length of the CDR3 is 16 residues. Trimming cost V 1 base and J 7 bases, with 15 bases left between them. Germline V lookup: CDR1 SGHRS, CDR2 YFSETQ. CDR3 residues: CASSLIPGGANSPLHF. DNA for the CDR3: TGCGCCAGCAGCTTGATCCCTGGGGGGGCAAATTCACCCCTCCACTTT.

This clone occurred once. This chain connects TRBV5-6 to TRBJ2-5, with D unresolved. Germline V gene data show CDR1 as SGHDT and CDR2 as YYEEEE. The CDR3 runs to 15 residues. Trimming left V 4 bases short and J 5 bases short, with 18 bases between. CDR3: CASSTKPGPGETQYF. In nucleotides, the CDR3 is TGTGCCAGCAGCACCAAACCGGGTCCCGGGGAGACCCAGTACTTC.

V and J are TRBV6-5 and TRBJ1-2; TRBD1 matches 9 bases. The CDR3 length is 13 residues. V dropped 6 bases and J dropped 7; count of bases not matched to a gene: 6. CDR1 is MNHEY, CDR2 SVGAGI, per germline. The CDR3: CASRRGQGLGYTF. The CDR3, as DNA: TGTGCCAGCAGACGCGGACAGGGGCTTGGCTACACCTTC.

The chain has TRBV6-5 and TRBJ2-7; tentatively, D is TRBD1 (6 bases). CDR3 size: 15 residues. Trimming pared 5 bases from V and 0 bases from J, leaving 14 bases between. Germline V gives CDR1 MNHEY, CDR2 SVGAGI. The CDR3 DNA reads as TGTGCCAGCAGTAGAGACAGGACCAACTCCTACGAGCAGTACTTC. It encodes CASSRDRTNSYEQYF.

This rearrangement joins TRBV4-1 to TRBJ2-2, with D possibly TRBD1 on 6 matching bases. From germline, CDR1 is MGHRA and CDR2 YSYEKL. The CDR3 spans 15 residues. Between the trimmed V and J ends, which lost 2 bases and 1 base, there was a span of 8 bases. The CDR3 reads CASSQWTVNTGELFF. The CDR3 DNA is TGCGCCAGCAGCCAATGGACAGTGAACACCGGGGAGCTGTTTTTT.

This clone occurred once. The genes are TRBV4-2 and TRBJ2-1; TRBD2 matches 11 bases. Per the germline V gene, CDR1 is LGHNA and CDR2 is YNFKEQ. The CDR3 contains 15 residues. The J segment lost 6 bases and the V segment lost 3 bases, leaving 4 bases of the junction unmatched. CDR3 sequence: CASSQEGLAVNEQFF. CDR3 DNA: TGTGCCAGCAGCCAGGAGGGACTAGCGGTCAATGAGCAGTTCTTC.

The genes are TRBV15 and TRBJ1-2; tentative D call: TRBD1 (6 bases). This CDR3 has 13 residues. Germline V lookup: CDR1 LNHNV, CDR2 YYDKDF (reference sequence). Trimming removed 5 bases from V and 2 bases from J, with 9 bases in between. The CDR3, as DNA: TGTGCCACCAGCTGGGGGCAAAACTATGGCTACACCTTC. It is translated as CATSWGQNYGYTF.